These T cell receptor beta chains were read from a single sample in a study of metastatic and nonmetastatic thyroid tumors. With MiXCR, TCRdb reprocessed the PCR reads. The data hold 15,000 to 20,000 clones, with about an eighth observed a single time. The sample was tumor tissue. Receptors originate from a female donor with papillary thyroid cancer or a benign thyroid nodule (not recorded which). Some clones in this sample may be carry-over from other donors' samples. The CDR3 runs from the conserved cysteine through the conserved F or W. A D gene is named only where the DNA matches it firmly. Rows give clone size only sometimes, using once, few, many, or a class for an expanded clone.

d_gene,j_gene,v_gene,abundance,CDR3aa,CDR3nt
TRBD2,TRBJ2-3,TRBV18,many,CASSRRGDGTDTQYF,TGTGCCAGCTCACGACGGGGGGACGGCACAGATACGCAGTATTTT
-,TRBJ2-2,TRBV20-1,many,CSAQGDPAPGELFF,TGCAGTGCTCAAGGGGACCCAGCCCCCGGGGAGCTGTTTTTT
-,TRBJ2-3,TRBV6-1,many,CASSEAGQNTQYF,TGTGCCAGCAGTGAGGCAGGACAGAATACGCAGTATTTT
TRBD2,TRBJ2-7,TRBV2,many,CASSHSGSYEQYF,TGTGCCAGCAGTCATAGCGGGAGTTACGAGCAGTACTTC
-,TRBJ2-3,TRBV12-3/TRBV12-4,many,CASSKRVTGGTDTQYF,TGTGCCAGCAGCAAAAGGGTGACAGGAGGCACAGATACGCAGTATTTT
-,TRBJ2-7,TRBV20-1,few,CSAKGGGTTSYEQYF,TGCAGTGCTAAGGGAGGGGGCACCACCTCCTACGAGCAGTACTTC
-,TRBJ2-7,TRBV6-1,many,CASKAPGDPFEQYF,TGTGCCAGCAAAGCCCCCGGGGACCCCTTTGAGCAGTACTTC
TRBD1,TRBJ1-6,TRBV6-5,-,CASSYGTGGSPLHF,TGTGCCAGCAGTTACGGTACAGGGGGGTCACCCCTCCACTTT
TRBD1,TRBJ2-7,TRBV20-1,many,CSAEGQYEQYF,TGCAGTGCTGAGGGACAGTACGAGCAGTACTTC
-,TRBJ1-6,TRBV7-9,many,CASSVQGLTNSPPHF,TGTGCCAGCAGCGTCCAAGGACTGACAAATTCACCCCCCCACTTT
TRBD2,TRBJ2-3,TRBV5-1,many,CASDKAGATDTQYF,TGCGCCAGCGACAAAGCGGGGGCCACAGATACGCAGTATTTT
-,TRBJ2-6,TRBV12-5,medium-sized,CASGAPGVGANVLTF,TGTGCTAGTGGCGCCCCAGGGGTCGGGGCCAACGTCCTGACTTTC
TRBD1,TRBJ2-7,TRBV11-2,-,CASSPETGVWLVSYEQYF,TGTGCCAGCAGCCCCGAGACAGGGGTATGGTTAGTTTCTTACGAGCAGTACTTC
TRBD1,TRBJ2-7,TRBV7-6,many,CASSLGVGTGSYEQYF,TGTGCCAGCAGCTTAGGGGTCGGGACAGGGTCCTACGAGCAGTACTTC
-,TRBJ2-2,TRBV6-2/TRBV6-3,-,CASSSGTGELFF,TGTGCCAGCAGTTCCGGGACAGGGGAGCTGTTTTTT
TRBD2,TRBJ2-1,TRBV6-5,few,CASSLGLEYNEQFF,TGTGCCAGCAGTTTGGGACTAGAATACAATGAGCAGTTCTTC
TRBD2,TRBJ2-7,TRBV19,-,CASSRTRLAGTYEQYF,TGTGCCAGTAGTAGGACCCGGCTAGCGGGGACCTACGAGCAGTACTTC